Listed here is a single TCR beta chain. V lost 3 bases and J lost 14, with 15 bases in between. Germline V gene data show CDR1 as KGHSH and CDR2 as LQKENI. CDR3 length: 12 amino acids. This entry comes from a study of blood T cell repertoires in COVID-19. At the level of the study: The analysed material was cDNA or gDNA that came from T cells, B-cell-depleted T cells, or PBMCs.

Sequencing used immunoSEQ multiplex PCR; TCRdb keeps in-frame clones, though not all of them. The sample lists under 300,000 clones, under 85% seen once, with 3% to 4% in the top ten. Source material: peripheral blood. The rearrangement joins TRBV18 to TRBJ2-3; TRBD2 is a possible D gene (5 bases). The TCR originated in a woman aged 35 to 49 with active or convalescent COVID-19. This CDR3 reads CASSPSTSSMYF. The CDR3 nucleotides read TGTGCCAGCTCACCGTCCACTAGTTCGATGTATTTT.